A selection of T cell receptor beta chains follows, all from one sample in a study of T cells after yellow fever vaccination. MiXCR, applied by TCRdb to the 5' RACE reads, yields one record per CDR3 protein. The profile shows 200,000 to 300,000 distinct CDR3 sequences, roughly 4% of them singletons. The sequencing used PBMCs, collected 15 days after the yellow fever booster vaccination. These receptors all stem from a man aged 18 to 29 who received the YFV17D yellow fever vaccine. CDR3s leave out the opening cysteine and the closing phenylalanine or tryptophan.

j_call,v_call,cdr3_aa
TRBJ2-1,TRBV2,ASSENGARYNEQF
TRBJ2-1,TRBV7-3,ASSLQPAAPGNEQF
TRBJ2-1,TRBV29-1,SVDADRAPNEQF
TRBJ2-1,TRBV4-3,ASSQEFGFEQF
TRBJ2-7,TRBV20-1,SARMATNSYEQY
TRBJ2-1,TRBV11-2,ASSVHRPLRGGIRKGDEQF
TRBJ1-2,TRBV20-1,SARSQGAWGYT
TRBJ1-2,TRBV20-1,SAPSGTTNYGYT
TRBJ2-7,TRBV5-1,ASSPDRGLSSYEQY
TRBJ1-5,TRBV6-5,ASSYSAGRNQPQH
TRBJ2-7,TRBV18,ASSPRRQGGPEQY
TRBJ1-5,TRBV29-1,SVSGVGNQPQH
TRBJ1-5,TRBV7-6,ASSPEQGLSNQPQH
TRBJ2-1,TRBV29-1,SVSGLAGGLYNEQF
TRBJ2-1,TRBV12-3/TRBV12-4,ASRPTPSSYNEQF
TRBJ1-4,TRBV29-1,SVLSATNEKLF
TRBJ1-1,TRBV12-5,ASGLERVREAF
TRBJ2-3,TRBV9,ASSEGLAGATDTQY
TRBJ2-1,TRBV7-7,ASSLEASGGSEQF
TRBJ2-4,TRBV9,ASSVGWGLAKNIQY
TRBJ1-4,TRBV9,ASSRGRDPSKLF
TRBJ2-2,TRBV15,ATSAPEPKTAGELF
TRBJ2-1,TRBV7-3,ASSLGPTSGEQF
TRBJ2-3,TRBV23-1,ASTVPGADTDTQY
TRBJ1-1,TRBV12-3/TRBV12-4,ASTLRPTAEAF
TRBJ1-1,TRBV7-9,ASSLVGQGGINTEAF
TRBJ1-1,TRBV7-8,ASSSSVARTGRRNTEAF
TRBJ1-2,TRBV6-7,ATLPGSYGYT
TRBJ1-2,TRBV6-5,ASSPTSGTARGYT
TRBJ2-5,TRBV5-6,ASSLLEAYQETQY
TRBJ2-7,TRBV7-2,ASSRLTGVGAYEQY
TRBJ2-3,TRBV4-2,ASSPMGLAGGRTDTQY
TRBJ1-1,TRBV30,AWSVLNTEAF
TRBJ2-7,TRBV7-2,ASSYRLRGRYEQY
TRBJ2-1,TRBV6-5,ASSDWGQDYNEQF
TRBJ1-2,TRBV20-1,SAQSGTGGNLEYGYT
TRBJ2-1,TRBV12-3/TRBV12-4,ASSLLTTGKQF
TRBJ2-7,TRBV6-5,ASAGARGEQY
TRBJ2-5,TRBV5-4,ASIPDGGGKQETQY
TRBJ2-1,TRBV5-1,ASSRPGYNEQF
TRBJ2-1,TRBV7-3,ASSFGGSYNEQF
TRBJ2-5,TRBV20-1,SASNRWGGETQY
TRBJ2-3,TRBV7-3,ASSLKVGKDTQY
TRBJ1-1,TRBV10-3,AISGTGGDTEAF
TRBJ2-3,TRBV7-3,ASRPTGADTQY
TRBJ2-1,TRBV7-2,ASSLAGVSHEQF
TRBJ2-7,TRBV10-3,AIRESGESSYEQY
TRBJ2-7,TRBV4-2,ASSQGTSGGDEQY
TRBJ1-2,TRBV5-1,ASSLQGLTNYGYT
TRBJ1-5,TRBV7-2,ASSLIGGGQGNQPQH
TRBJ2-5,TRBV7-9,ASSSLEGDQETQY
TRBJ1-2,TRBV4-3,ASSQALGGHYGYT
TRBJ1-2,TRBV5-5,ASRAGTGDGYT
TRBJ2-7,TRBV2,ASSAGPWGSYEQY
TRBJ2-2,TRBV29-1,SVETSDVGELF
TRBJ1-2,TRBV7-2,ASAVGDRFYGYT
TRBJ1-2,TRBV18,ASSPQGISYGYT
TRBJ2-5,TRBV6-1,ASRVQLALLETQY
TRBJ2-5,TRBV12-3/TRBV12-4,ASTRGLAGGNRQETQY